Listed below are T cell receptor beta chains from one sample, sequenced in a study of T cells in tuberculosis. The protocol was immunoSEQ multiplex PCR, while the TCRdb copy is restricted to in-frame clones and leaves out a portion. The sample carries fewer than 40,000 clones, 97% recorded once. The material sequenced was PBMCs. Receptors originate from a donor aged 10-29 years with latent tuberculosis or without tuberculosis infection. Each CDR3 is given with its conserved first and last residue. The D gene is left open where the match is weak. Only some rows state a clone size, as once, few, many or a class for expanded clones.

>TRBV9|TRBD1|NA|TRBJ2-1
CASSVVDRVQGEQFF
TGTGCCAGCAGCGTAGTGGACAGGGTTCAGGGTGAGCAGTTCTTC
>TRBV5-6|TRBD2|NA|TRBJ2-5
CASSPGLVYQETQYF
TGTGCCAGCAGCCCCGGACTAGTGTACCAAGAGACCCAGTACTTC
>TRBV5-1|NA|NA|TRBJ1-4
CASSLEAGITHEKLFF
TGCGCCAGCAGCTTGGAGGCAGGGATCACCCATGAAAAACTGTTTTTT
>TRBV5-1|NA|once|TRBJ2-7
CASSLAQGYEQYF
TGCGCCAGCAGCTTGGCCCAGGGCTACGAGCAGTACTTC
>TRBV28|TRBD1|once|TRBJ1-1
CASSPGGTEAFF
TGTGCCAGCAGTCCAGGGGGCACTGAAGCTTTCTTT
>TRBV7-9|TRBD2|NA|TRBJ2-1
CASSSSLNSGRAYNEQFF
TGTGCCAGCAGCTCCAGCCTCAATAGCGGGAGAGCTTACAATGAGCAGTTCTTC
>TRBV25-1|NA|NA|TRBJ2-7
CASSEEQAYEQYF
TGTGCCAGCAGTGAAGAACAGGCCTACGAGCAGTACTTC
>TRBV19|TRBD1|NA|TRBJ2-1
CASIPGQGYLAGSINEQFF
TGTGCCAGTATTCCGGGACAGGGGTATTTAGCGGGGAGTATCAATGAGCAGTTCTTC
>TRBV18|NA|NA|TRBJ1-4
CASSPLRRGLSEKLFF
TGTGCCAGCTCACCACTACGTAGGGGATTGAGTGAAAAACTGTTTTTT
>TRBV6-5|NA|once|TRBJ1-1
CASSYSRAGNTEAFF
TGTGCCAGCAGTTACTCTAGGGCGGGGAACACTGAAGCTTTCTTT
>TRBV2|TRBD1|NA|TRBJ2-7
CAIGGTGGFEQYF
TGTGCCATCGGCGGGACAGGGGGATTCGAGCAGTACTTC
>TRBV10-2|TRBD2|NA|TRBJ2-5
CASSKSGLAGVETQYF
TGCGCCAGCAGTAAAAGTGGACTAGCGGGAGTTGAGACCCAGTACTTC
>TRBV28|TRBD1|NA|TRBJ2-1
CASRTPWTGGNEQFF
TGTGCCAGCAGAACTCCTTGGACAGGGGGAAATGAGCAGTTCTTC
>TRBV28|NA|NA|TRBJ1-1
CASLSITEAFF
TGTGCCAGCCTCTCTATAACTGAAGCTTTCTTT
>TRBV18|NA|NA|TRBJ1-1
CASSPGPGGSTEAFF
TGTGCCAGCTCACCTGGCCCAGGTGGGAGCACTGAAGCTTTCTTT
>TRBV7-3|NA|NA|TRBJ2-2
CASSLTRGETGELFF
TGTGCCAGCAGCTTAACACGGGGAGAGACCGGGGAGCTGTTTTTT
>TRBV4-1|TRBD1|NA|TRBJ1-2
CASSPGQALGYGYTF
TGCGCCAGCAGCCCGGGACAGGCCTTGGGGTATGGCTACACCTTC
>TRBV7-3|TRBD2|NA|TRBJ2-1
CASSLTGTSGYNEQFF
TGTGCCAGCAGCTTAACGGGGACTAGCGGATACAATGAGCAGTTCTTC
>TRBV28|NA|NA|TRBJ1-1
CASSQGYTEAFF
TGTGCCAGCAGTCAGGGTTACACTGAAGCTTTCTTT
>TRBV10-3|NA|NA|TRBJ2-7
CATFPGDTYEQYF
TGTGCCACCTTCCCGGGGGATACCTACGAGCAGTACTTC
>TRBV28|TRBD1|NA|TRBJ1-1
CASSKGQGRTEAFF
TGTGCCAGCAGTAAGGGACAGGGGAGGACTGAAGCTTTCTTT
>TRBV6-1|TRBD1|NA|TRBJ1-1
CASSRQGRSSNEAFF
TGTGCCAGCAGCCGACAGGGGCGGTCCTCGAATGAAGCTTTCTTT
>TRBV7-2|TRBD1|NA|TRBJ1-5
CASSYRGDQPQHF
TGTGCCAGCAGCTACAGGGGGGATCAGCCCCAGCATTTT
>TRBV28|NA|NA|TRBJ1-2
CASRRRDITSDYGYTF
TGTGCCAGCAGGAGACGGGACATAACCTCGGACTATGGCTACACCTTC
>TRBV5-1|NA|NA|TRBJ2-2
CASSPSQGIDTGELFF
TGCGCCAGCAGCCCAAGTCAGGGGATCGACACCGGGGAGCTGTTTTTT
>TRBV9|NA|once|TRBJ2-1
CASSVAKVGSVSYNEQFF
TGTGCCAGCAGCGTAGCTAAGGTTGGTAGCGTCTCCTACAATGAGCAGTTCTTC
>TRBV6-1|TRBD1|NA|TRBJ1-2
CASSDDRGLIYGYTF
TGTGCCAGCAGTGATGACAGGGGTCTCATCTATGGCTACACCTTC
>TRBV5-1|NA|NA|TRBJ1-5
CASSVEGAPSNQPQHF
TGCGCCAGCAGCGTGGAAGGGGCACCTAGCAATCAGCCCCAGCATTTT
>TRBV2|TRBD2|NA|TRBJ2-3
CASSERLAGTTDTQYF
TGTGCCAGCAGTGAACGGTTAGCGGGGACCACAGATACGCAGTATTTT
>TRBV6-6|NA|NA|TRBJ1-2
CASLTGSYGYTF
TGTGCCAGCCTTACAGGGAGCTATGGCTACACCTTC
>TRBV5-1|TRBD1|once|TRBJ2-5
CASSLAGQKETQYF
TGCGCCAGCAGCTTGGCGGGACAGAAAGAGACCCAGTACTTC
>TRBV7-2|NA|NA|TRBJ2-3
CASSLMMVLGPDTQYF
TGTGCCAGCAGCTTGATGATGGTCCTGGGGCCAGATACGCAGTATTTT